Given below is one TCR beta chain in context. The sample comes from a study of blood T cell repertoires in COVID-19. In the study overall: In each case, the material was cDNA or gDNA derived from T cells, B-cell-depleted T cells, or PBMCs.

With V trimmed by 6 bases and J by 16 bases, 14 bases remained unmatched. CDR3 length: 13 amino acids. Germline assignment: CDR1 MDHEN and CDR2 SYDVKM. Sequenced by immunoSEQ multiplex PCR; TCRdb stores in-frame clones only, minus some. Of 130,000 or so clones in the sample, 70% to 90% were seen once. This clonotype was obtained from a woman aged 55-69 years with acute or convalescent COVID-19. This sequence joins TRBV28 and TRBJ2-4; 8 bases align to TRBD1. Source material: peripheral blood. The CDR3 loop is CASSPVDRGEVYF. CDR3 DNA sequence: TGTGCCAGCAGCCCCGTAGACAGGGGCGAGGTTTACTTC.